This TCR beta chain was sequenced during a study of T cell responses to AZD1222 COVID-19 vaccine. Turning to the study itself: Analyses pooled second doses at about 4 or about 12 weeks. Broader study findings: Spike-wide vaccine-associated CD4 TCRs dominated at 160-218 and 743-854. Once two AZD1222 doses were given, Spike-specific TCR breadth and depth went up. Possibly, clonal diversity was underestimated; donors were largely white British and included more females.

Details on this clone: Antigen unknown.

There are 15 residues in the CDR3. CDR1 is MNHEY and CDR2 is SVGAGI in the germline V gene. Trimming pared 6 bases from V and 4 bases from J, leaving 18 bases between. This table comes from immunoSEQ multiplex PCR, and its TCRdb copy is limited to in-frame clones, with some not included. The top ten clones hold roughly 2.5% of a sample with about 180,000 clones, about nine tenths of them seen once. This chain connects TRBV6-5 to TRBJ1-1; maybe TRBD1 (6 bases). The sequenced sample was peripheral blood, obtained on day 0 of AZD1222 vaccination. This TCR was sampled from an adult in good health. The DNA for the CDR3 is TGTGCCAGCAGCCTGCAAGACAACAGGGCCACTGAAGCTTTCTTT. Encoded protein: CASSLQDNRATEAFF.